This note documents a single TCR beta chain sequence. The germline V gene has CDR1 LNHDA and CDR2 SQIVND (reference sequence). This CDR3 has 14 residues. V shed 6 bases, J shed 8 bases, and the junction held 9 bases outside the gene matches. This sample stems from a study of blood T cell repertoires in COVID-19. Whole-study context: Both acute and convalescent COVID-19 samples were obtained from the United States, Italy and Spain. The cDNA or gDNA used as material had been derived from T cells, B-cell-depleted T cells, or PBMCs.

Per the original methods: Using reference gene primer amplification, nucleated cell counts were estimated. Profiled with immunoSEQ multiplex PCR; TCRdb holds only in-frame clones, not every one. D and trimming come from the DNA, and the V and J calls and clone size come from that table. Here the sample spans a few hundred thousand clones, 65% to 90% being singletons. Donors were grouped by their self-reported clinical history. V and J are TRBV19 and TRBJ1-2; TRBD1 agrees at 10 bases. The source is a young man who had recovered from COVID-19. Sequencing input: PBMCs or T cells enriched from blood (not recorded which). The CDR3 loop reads CASRLGGTGVGYTF. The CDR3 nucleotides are TGTGCCAGTAGACTTGGAGGGACAGGGGTCGGCTACACCTTC.